This T cell receptor beta chain stems from a study of blood T cell repertoires in COVID-19. Turning to the study itself: Collection of acute and convalescent COVID-19 samples took place in the United States, Italy and Spain.

CDR3 length: 15 residues. In germline, CDR1 is SGDLS, CDR2 YYNGEE. V trimming: 4 bases; J trimming: 7 bases; junction bases outside the gene matches: 13. Original analysis: It was from reference gene primer amplification that nucleated cell counts were estimated. Clones were sequenced by immunoSEQ multiplex PCR, and TCRdb holds only the in-frame ones, with some missing. V, J and clone size are taken as reported in that table, and D and trimming were inferred from the DNA itself. The sample shows around 350,000 clones, around nine tenths of them seen only once. This clone was counted a single time. The gene calls are TRBV9 and TRBJ1-2; 7 bases line up with TRBD1. This clonotype was sampled from a human donor in a cohort sampled during active COVID-19. Sequencing was performed on peripheral blood. The CDR3 reads CASSPWTGTMGGYTF. The DNA for the CDR3 is TGTGCCAGCAGCCCTTGGACAGGTACTATGGGTGGCTACACCTTC.